Following are 17 T cell receptor beta chains from one sample sequenced in a study of blood T cell repertoires in COVID-19 (dated by TCRdb to the early 2020s). Preparation of the library involved the immunoSEQ multiplex PCR assay. The table comes from immuneACCESS by way of TCRdb, which keeps in-frame sequences with V and J called. Part of the clones is missing from these tables; in studies checked, under half for an unresolved V gene and the rest for unknown reasons. The sample records about 410,000 clones, about nine tenths of which are singletons. The ten largest account for under 0.7% of the sample. Sequenced: PBMCs or T cells enriched from blood (not recorded which). The receptors shown here come from a man aged 18 to 29 who had recovered from COVID-19.

The chain has TRBV5-6 and TRBJ1-5; 12 bases match TRBD1. This CDR3 has 15 amino acids. CDR1 and CDR2 from the germline V gene are SGHDT and YYEEEE. J gave up 5 bases and V 1 base, and 1 base lay outside the gene matches. The CDR3 sequence is CASSLWDRGHQPQHF. In nucleotides, the CDR3 is TGTGCCAGCAGCTTGTGGGACAGGGGGCATCAGCCCCAGCATTTT.

This chain joins TRBV2 and TRBJ2-3; 9 bases are shared with TRBD1. The CDR3 runs to 14 residues. From germline, CDR1 is SNHLY and CDR2 FYNNEI. J lost 5 bases, V lost 6 bases, and 6 bases had no gene match. Here the CDR3 reads CASSHPGQGDTQYF. Here the CDR3 DNA reads TGTGCCAGCAGCCACCCGGGACAGGGAGATACGCAGTATTTT.

The CDR3 nucleotides read TGTGCCAGCAGCCATATCGGACAGGGCACAGATACGCAGTATTTT. Protein: CASSHIGQGTDTQYF. This rearrangement joins TRBV14 to TRBJ2-3; the match to TRBD1 covers 7 bases. This CDR3 contains 15 residues. The V gene's germline CDR1 is SGHDN and CDR2 FVKESK. The V gene end was trimmed by 3 bases and the J gene end by 1 base; junction bases not matched to a gene: 4.

This sequence joins TRBV15 and TRBJ2-2; D is ambiguous. The germline V and J ends were trimmed by 6 bases and 0 bases, with 8 bases remaining between them. The CDR3 sequence is 14 residues long. Germline V gene data show CDR1 as LNHNV and CDR2 as YYDKDF (reference sequence). The DNA for the CDR3 is TGTGCCACCAGGTACACCCCGAACACCGGGGAGCTGTTTTTT. This codes for CATRYTPNTGELFF.

V usage is TRBV5-1 and J usage is TRBJ2-7; 12 bases align to TRBD2. Germline lookup yields CDR1 SGHRS and CDR2 YFSETQ. Trimming cost V 4 bases and J 5 bases; bases outside gene matches: 13. The CDR3 sequence is 17 residues long. The CDR3 DNA is TGCGCCAGCAGCCCAAGGACTAGCGGGAACCTTCGGCACGAGCAGTACTTC. Its translation: CASSPRTSGNLRHEQYF.

The CDR3 reads CASSLGPGESHTEAFF. In nucleotides, the CDR3 is TGTGCCAGCAGCTTAGGGCCCGGGGAGTCGCACACTGAAGCTTTCTTT. This rearrangement joins TRBV11-3 to TRBJ1-1; D gene uncertain. V lost 1 base and J 3 bases, leaving 15 bases between the germline ends. The CDR3 contains 16 residues. Germline V lookup: CDR1 SGHNT, CDR2 YENEEA.

The CDR3 coding sequence is TGTGCCAGCAGTCCCTCTCCGCGGGGGGGGCAGAGTGGGTTTTTT. It codes for CASSPSPRGGQSGFF. The chain joins TRBV28 to TRBJ1-4, with D possibly TRBD1 on 6 matching bases. The germline gives CDR1 MDHEN, CDR2 SYDVKM. The CDR3 runs to 15 residues. Deletions cut 5 bases from V and 16 bases from J, with 26 bases between.

This rearrangement joins TRBV19 to TRBJ2-5; 11 bases map to TRBD2. The CDR3 extends over 15 amino acids. V lost 5 bases, J lost 2 bases, and 4 bases stayed unmatched. Germline V lookup: CDR1 LNHDA, CDR2 SQIVND (reference sequence). The CDR3 loop reads CASSVGTSGQETQYF. CDR3 DNA sequence: TGTGCCAGTAGTGTGGGGACTAGCGGACAAGAGACCCAGTACTTC.

V gene TRBV2 combines with J gene TRBJ1-5; 9 bases are a match to TRBD1. This CDR3 contains 17 residues. Losses at the gene ends were 6 bases for V and 0 bases for J; bases not matched to a gene: 9. Germline V CDR1 and CDR2: SNHLY, FYNNEI. The CDR3 DNA reads TGTGCCAGCAGCAAATCCGGGACAGGGCTTAGCAATCAGCCCCAGCATTTT. Protein: CASSKSGTGLSNQPQHF.

The V and J genes are TRBV5-4 and TRBJ1-1, with D possibly being TRBD1 (5 bases). Trimming took off 0 bases at V and 3 bases at J, with 12 bases between the two ends. The CDR3 covers 15 residues. Germline lookup yields CDR1 SGHNT and CDR2 YYREEE (reference sequence). In nucleotides, the CDR3 is TGTGCCAGCAGCTTGGCCGTACGGGGGGACACTGAAGCTTTCTTT. Protein product: CASSLAVRGDTEAFF.

In DNA form, the CDR3 reads TGTGCCAGTAGTATAGATTCTGCGCAATCCAATCAGCCCCAGCATTTT. Protein sequence: CASSIDSAQSNQPQHF. The genes are TRBV19 and TRBJ1-5; D remains ambiguous. Germline V gene lookup returns CDR1 LNHDA and CDR2 SQIVND (reference sequence). This CDR3 spans 16 amino acids. Trimming removed 0 bases at V and 3 bases at J, with 12 bases between.

The J gene is TRBJ1-2, the V gene TRBV28, with D unresolved. Germline V gene data show CDR1 as MDHEN and CDR2 as SYDVKM. Trimming cost V 10 bases and J 2 bases, with 8 bases left between them. CDR3 length: 11 residues. In DNA form, the CDR3 reads TGTGCCATAAGAGGAAACTATGGCTACACCTTC. Residues: CAIRGNYGYTF.

The CDR3 region is CASSHTYEQYF. The DNA of the CDR3 is TGTGCCAGCAGCCACACCTACGAGCAGTACTTC. The rearrangement uses TRBV14 and TRBJ2-7; D is ambiguous. This CDR3 is built from 11 residues. Per germline, CDR1 SGHDN and CDR2 FVKESK. V gave up 3 bases and J gave up 2 bases, with 2 bases separating them. Supplemented by reference TRBV14 and TRBJ2-7, the full variable domain reads EAGVTQFPSHSVIEKGQTVTLRCDPISGHDNLYWYRRVMGKEIKFLLHFVKESKQDESGMPNNRFLAERTGGTYSTLKVQPAELEDSGVYFCASSHTYEQYFGPGTRLTVT.

This rearrangement joins TRBV10-3 to TRBJ1-6; weak D call: TRBD1 (6 bases). V lost 4 bases and J 7 bases, leaving 14 bases between the germline ends. Germline V gene data show CDR1 as ENHRY and CDR2 as SYGVKD. The CDR3 sequence is 15 residues long. The CDR3 here is CAISVRDRTNSPLHF. DNA of the CDR3: TGTGCCATCAGTGTCAGAGACAGGACAAATTCACCCCTCCACTTT.

This chain connects TRBV9 to TRBJ2-7; TRBD2 matches 8 bases. Germline-derived CDR1 and CDR2 are SGDLS and YYNGEE. This CDR3 is 16 amino acids long. J lost 2 bases, V lost 4 bases, and 11 bases had no gene match. The CDR3 is CASSPTGTSGTYEQYF. The CDR3 DNA reads as TGTGCCAGCAGCCCTACCGGCACTAGCGGAACCTACGAGCAGTACTTC.

The J gene is TRBJ1-2, the V gene TRBV6-6; 7 nucleotides line up with TRBD1. From germline, CDR1 is MNHNY and CDR2 SVGAGI (reference sequence). The CDR3 is made up of 15 amino acids. V lost 6 bases, J lost 0 bases, and 7 bases stayed unmatched. The CDR3 DNA follows: TGTGCCAGCAGCGTTGCCGGGACAGCTAACTATGGCTACACCTTC. Protein sequence: CASSVAGTANYGYTF.

J is TRBJ2-1 and V is TRBV28; 11 bases align to TRBD2. The length of the CDR3 is 14 residues. V lost 3 bases to trimming and J lost 6 bases; unmatched junction nucleotides: 1. Looked up from germline, CDR1 is MDHEN and CDR2 is SYDVKM. CDR3 sequence reads: CASSFSGRANEQFF. The CDR3 DNA reads TGTGCCAGCAGTTTTAGCGGGAGGGCCAATGAGCAGTTCTTC.